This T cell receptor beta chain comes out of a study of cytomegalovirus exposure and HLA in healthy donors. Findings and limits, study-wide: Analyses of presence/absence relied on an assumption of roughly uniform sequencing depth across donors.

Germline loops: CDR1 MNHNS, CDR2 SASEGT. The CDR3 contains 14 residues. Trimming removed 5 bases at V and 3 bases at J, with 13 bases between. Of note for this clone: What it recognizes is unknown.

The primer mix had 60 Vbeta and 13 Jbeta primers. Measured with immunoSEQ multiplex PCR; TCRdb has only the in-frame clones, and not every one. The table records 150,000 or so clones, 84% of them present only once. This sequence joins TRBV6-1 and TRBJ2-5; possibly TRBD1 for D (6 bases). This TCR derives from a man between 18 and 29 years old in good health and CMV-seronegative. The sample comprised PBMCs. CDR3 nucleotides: TGTGCCAGCAGTTGGGCAGGGGCCGAAGAGACCCAGTACTTC. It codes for CASSWAGAEETQYF.